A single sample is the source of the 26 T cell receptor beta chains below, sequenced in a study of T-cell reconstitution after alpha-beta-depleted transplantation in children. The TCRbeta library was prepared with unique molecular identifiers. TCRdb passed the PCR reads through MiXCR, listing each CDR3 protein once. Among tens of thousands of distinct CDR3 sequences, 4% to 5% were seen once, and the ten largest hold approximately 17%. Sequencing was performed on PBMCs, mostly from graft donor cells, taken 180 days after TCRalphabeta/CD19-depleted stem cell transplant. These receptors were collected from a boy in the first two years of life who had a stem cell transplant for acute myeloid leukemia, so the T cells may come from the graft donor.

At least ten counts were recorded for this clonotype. CDR3 loop: CASSVLGSPFSYEQYF. The CDR3 DNA sequence: TGTGCCAGCAGCGTCCTGGGGTCGCCCTTCTCCTACGAGCAGTACTTC. This chain uses TRBV5-5 with TRBJ2-7; D call uncertain. V lost 4 bases to trimming and J lost 0 bases, with 17 bases between them. CDR1 is SGHKS and CDR2 is YYEKEE in the germline V gene (reference sequence). The CDR3 is 16 amino acids.

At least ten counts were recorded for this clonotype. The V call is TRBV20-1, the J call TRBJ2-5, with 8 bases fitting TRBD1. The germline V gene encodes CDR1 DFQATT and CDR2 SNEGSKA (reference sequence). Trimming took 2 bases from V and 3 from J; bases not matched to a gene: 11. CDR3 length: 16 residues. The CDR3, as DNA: TGCAGTGCTAGAAATGTTCCGGGGACAGGCAAAGAGACCCAGTACTTC. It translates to CSARNVPGTGKETQYF.

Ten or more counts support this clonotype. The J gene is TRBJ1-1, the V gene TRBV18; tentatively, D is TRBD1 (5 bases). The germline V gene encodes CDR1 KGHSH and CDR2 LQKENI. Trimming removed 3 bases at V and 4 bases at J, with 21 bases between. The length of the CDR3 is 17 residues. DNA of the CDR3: TGTGCCAGCTCACCGGTACGGGGGTGGATGAAGGGCACTGAAGCTTTCTTT. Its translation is CASSPVRGWMKGTEAFF.

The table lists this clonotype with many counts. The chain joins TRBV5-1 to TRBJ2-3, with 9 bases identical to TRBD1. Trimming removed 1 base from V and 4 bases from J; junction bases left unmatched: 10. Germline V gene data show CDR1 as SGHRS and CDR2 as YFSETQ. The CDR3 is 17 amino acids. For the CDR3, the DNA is TGCGCCAGCAGCTTGCCCCCCCGGGACAGGGCGCCAGATACGCAGTATTTT. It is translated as CASSLPPRDRAPDTQYF.

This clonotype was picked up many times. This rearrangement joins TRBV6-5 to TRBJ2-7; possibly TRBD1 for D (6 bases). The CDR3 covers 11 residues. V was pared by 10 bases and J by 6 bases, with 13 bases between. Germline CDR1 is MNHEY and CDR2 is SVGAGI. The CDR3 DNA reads TGTGCCACATACAGGGCCGGCGAGCAGTACTTC. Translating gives CATYRAGEQYF.

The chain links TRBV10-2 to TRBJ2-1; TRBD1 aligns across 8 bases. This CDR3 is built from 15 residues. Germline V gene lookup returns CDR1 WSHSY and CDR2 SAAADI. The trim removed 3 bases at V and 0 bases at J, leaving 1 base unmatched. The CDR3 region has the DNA TGCGCCAGCAGTGACAGGGGGCACTCCTACAATGAGCAGTTCTTC. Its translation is CASSDRGHSYNEQFF.

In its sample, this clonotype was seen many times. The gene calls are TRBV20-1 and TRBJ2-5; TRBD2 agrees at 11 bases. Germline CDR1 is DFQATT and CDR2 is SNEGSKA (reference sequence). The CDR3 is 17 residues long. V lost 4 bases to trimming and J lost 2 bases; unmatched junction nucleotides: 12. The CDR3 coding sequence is TGCAGTGCTATTCGATGGCGGCTAGCGGGGGGACAAGAGACCCAGTACTTC. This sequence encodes CSAIRWRLAGGQETQYF.

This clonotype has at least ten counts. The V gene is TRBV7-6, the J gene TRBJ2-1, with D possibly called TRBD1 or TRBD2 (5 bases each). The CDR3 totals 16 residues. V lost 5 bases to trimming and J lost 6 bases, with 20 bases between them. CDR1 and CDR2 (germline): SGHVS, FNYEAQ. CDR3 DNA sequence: TGTGCCAGCAGCCCAAGCCGGGACGGCCGACCCAATGAGCAGTTCTTC. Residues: CASSPSRDGRPNEQFF.

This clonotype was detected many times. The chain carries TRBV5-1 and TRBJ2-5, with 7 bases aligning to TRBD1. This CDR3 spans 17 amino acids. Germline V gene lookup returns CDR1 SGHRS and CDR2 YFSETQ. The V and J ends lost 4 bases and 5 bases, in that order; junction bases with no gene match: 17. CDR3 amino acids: CASSPLGQTGRLETQYF. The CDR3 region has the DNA TGCGCCAGCAGCCCCCTAGGGCAGACAGGGCGGCTGGAGACCCAGTACTTC.

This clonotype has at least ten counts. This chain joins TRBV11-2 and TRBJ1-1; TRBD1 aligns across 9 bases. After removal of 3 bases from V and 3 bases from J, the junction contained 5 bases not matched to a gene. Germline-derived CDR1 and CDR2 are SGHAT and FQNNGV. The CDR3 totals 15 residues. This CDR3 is CASSFHTGGYTEAFF. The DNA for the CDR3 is TGTGCCAGCAGCTTTCATACAGGGGGCTACACTGAAGCTTTCTTT.

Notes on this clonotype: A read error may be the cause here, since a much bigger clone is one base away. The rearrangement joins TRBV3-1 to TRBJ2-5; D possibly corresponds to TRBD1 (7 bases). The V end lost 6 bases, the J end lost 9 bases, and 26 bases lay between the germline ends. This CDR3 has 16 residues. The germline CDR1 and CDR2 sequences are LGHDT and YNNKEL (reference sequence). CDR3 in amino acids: CASRPGRDRERRAQYF. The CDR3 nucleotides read TGTGCCAGCAGACCAGGTCGGGACAGAGAGAGGAGGGCCCAGTACTTC.

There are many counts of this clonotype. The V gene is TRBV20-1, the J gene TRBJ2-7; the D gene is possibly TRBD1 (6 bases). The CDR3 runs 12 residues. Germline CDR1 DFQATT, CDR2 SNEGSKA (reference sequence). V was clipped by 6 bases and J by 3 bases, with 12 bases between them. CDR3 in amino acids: CSAADSFYEQYF. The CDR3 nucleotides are TGCAGTGCCGCGGACAGTTTCTACGAGCAGTACTTC.

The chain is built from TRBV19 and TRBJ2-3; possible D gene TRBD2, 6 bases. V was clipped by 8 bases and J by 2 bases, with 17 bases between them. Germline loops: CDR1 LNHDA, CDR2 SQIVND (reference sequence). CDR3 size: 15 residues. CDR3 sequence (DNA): TGTGCCAGTGGCGTCCGGGACTTACCCACAGATACGCAGTATTTT. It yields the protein CASGVRDLPTDTQYF.

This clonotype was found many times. The CDR3 region is CASVAGGPHDGELFF. The CDR3 DNA follows: TGTGCCAGTGTAGCGGGGGGGCCCCATGACGGGGAGCTGTTTTTT. The rearrangement links TRBV12-3 or TRBV12-4 to TRBJ2-2; 11 bases are a match to TRBD2. Trimming at V came to 9 bases and at J to 7 bases, leaving 10 bases not matched to a gene. This CDR3 region has 15 residues.

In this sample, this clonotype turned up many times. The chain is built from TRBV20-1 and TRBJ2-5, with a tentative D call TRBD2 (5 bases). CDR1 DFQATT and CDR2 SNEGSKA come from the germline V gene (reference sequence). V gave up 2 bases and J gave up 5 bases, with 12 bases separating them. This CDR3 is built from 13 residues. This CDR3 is CSARRGPSETQYF. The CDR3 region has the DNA TGCAGTGCTAGAAGAGGGCCCTCTGAGACCCAGTACTTC.

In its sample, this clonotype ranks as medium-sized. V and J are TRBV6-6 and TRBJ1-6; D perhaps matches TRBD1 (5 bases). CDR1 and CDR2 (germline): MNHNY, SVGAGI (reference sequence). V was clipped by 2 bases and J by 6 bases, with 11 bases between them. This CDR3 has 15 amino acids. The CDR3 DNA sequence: TGTGCCAGCAGTTACGAGGGGCCTTCTAATTCACCCCTCCACTTT. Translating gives CASSYEGPSNSPLHF.

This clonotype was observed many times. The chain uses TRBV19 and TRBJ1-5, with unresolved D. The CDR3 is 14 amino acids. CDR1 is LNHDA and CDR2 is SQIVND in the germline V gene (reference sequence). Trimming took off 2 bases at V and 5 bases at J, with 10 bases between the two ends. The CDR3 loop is CASSIQESHQPQHF. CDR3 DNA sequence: TGTGCCAGTAGTATACAGGAGTCCCATCAGCCCCAGCATTTT.

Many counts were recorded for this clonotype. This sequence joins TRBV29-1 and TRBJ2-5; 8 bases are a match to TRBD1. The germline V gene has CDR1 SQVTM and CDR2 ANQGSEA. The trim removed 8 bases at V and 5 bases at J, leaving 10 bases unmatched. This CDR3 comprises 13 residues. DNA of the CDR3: TGCAGCATCGCAGGGGGCGTGGGGGAGACCCAGTACTTC. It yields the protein CSIAGGVGETQYF.

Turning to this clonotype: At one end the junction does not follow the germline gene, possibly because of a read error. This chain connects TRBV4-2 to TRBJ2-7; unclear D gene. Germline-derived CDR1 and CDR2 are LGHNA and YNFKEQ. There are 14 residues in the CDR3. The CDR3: CARSPALLSWEQYF. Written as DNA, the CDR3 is TGTGCCAGGAGCCCCGCGCTCCTATCCTGGGAGCAGTACTTC.

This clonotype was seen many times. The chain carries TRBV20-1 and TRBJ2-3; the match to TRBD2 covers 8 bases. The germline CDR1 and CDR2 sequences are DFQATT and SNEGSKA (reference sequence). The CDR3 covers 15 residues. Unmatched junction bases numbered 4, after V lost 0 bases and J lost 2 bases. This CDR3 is CSARDSGVPTDTQYF. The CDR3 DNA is TGCAGTGCTAGAGATAGCGGGGTACCCACAGATACGCAGTATTTT.

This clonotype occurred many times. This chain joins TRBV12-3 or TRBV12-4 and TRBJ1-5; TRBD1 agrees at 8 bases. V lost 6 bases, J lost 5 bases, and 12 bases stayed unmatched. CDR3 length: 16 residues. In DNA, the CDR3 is TGTGCCAGCAGCATTGGGAGACAGGGGAGGGATCAGCCCCAGCATTTT. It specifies CASSIGRQGRDQPQHF.

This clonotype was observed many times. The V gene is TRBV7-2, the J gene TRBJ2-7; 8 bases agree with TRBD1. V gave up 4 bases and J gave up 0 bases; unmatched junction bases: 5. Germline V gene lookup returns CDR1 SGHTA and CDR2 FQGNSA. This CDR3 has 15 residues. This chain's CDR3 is CASSSRDRSSYEQYF. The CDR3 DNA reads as TGTGCCAGCAGCTCACGGGACAGGAGCTCCTACGAGCAGTACTTC.

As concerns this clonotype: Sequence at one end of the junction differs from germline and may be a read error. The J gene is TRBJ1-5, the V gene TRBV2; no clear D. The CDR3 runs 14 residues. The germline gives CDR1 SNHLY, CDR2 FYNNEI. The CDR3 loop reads CSSSDGPHNQPQHF. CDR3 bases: TGTTCCAGCAGTGACGGGCCCCACAATCAGCCCCAGCATTTT.

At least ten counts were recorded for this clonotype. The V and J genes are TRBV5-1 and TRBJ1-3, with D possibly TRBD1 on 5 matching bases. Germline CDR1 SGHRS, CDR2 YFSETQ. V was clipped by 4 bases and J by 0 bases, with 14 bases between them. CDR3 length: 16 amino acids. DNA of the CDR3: TGCGCCAGCAGCGGCTCAGGGCCTAGCTCTGGAAACACCATATATTTT. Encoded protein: CASSGSGPSSGNTIYF.

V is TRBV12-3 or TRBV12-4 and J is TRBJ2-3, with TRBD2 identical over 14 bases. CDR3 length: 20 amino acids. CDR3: CTFSLPRSTSGGASTDTQYF. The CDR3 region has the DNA TGTACCTTCAGTCTCCCACGCTCGACTAGCGGGGGGGCTAGCACAGATACGCAGTATTTT.

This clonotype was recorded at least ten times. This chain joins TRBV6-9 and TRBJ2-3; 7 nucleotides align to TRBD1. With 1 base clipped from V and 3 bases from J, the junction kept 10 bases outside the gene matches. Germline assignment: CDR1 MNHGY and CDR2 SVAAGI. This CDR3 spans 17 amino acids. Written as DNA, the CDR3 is TGTGCCAGCAGTTATTGGAACAGGGGATTTGGGACAGATACGCAGTATTTT. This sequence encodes CASSYWNRGFGTDTQYF.